The 10 T cell receptor beta chains below come from one sample, sequenced in a study of patients and donors after allogeneic stem cell transplantation (dated by TCRdb to about 2020). Receptor amplification or capture employed RT-PCR. TCRdb shows the sequencer as NextSeq 550. In-frame beta chains were kept once TCRdb had trimmed the public reads at Q25 with fastp and called clones with MiXCR. Identical CDR3 protein sequences are pooled into one entry, listed with their most common genes and DNA. This sample comprises roughly 250,000 distinct CDR3 sequences, roughly 15% of them detected only once. The ten largest account for 11% of the sample. Sequences were obtained from blood, either unsorted or a sorted T cell fraction (not recorded which). These receptors came from a human donor who was either an allogeneic HSCT recipient or a stem cell or donor lymphocyte infusion donor (not recorded which). It is not recorded whose cells these are; they may come from a transplant donor.

This chain uses TRBV12-3 or TRBV12-4 with TRBJ1-1, with D possibly being TRBD1 (5 bases). V lost 4 bases and J lost 7, with 19 bases in between. This CDR3 has 15 amino acids. The CDR3 is CASSSGTHIGGEAFF. CDR3 coding DNA: TGTGCCAGCAGTTCCGGGACCCATATCGGGGGTGAAGCTTTCTTT.

A few counts support this clonotype. The chain is built from TRBV25-1 and TRBJ2-5, with 8 nucleotides matching TRBD2. CDR3 length: 12 amino acids. The V gene end was trimmed by 7 bases and the J gene end by 7 bases; junction bases not matched to a gene: 5. CDR1 and CDR2 from the germline V gene are MGHDK and SYGVNS. CDR3: CASTVREGTQYF. The CDR3 DNA reads as TGTGCCAGCACGGTCCGGGAGGGGACCCAGTACTTC.

There are many counts of this clonotype. This rearrangement joins TRBV5-1 to TRBJ1-2, with a possible D match to TRBD1 (5 bases). Germline-derived CDR1 and CDR2 are SGHRS and YFSETQ. With 0 bases removed from V and 7 bases from J, the gap between germline ends came to 16 bases. This CDR3 is 15 amino acids long. The CDR3 sequence is CASSLASVLGGGYTF. CDR3 DNA: TGCGCCAGCAGCTTGGCCTCGGTCCTGGGGGGTGGCTACACCTTC.

The V call is TRBV2, the J call TRBJ2-5; D remains ambiguous. Looked up from germline, CDR1 is SNHLY and CDR2 is FYNNEI. The CDR3 is 15 amino acids. V was trimmed by 1 base and J by 4 bases, leaving 13 bases between them. The CDR3 coding sequence is TGTGCCAGCAGTGAAGACCGGACGGGCGGAGAGACCCAGTACTTC. This gives the protein CASSEDRTGGETQYF. Filled out from reference TRBV2 and TRBJ2-5, the complete variable domain reads EPEVTQTPSHQVTQMGQEVILRCVPISNHLYFYWYRQILGQKVEFLVSFYNNEISEKSEIFDDQFSVERPDGSNFTLKIRSTKLEDSAMYFCASSEDRTGGETQYFGPGTRLLVL.

This clonotype was seen more than once but under ten times. CDR3 in amino acids: CASSLANRGPEQFF. Here the CDR3 DNA reads TGTGCCAGCAGCTTAGCGAATCGCGGGCCTGAGCAGTTCTTC. V and J are TRBV7-6 and TRBJ2-1; TRBD2 might be the D (5 bases). Germline loops: CDR1 SGHVS, CDR2 FNYEAQ. The CDR3 length is 14 residues. V lost 0 bases and J 9 bases, leaving 12 bases between the germline ends.

On this clonotype: Being one base from a much bigger clone, this may be a read error. This chain connects TRBV6-5 to TRBJ1-3, with D unclear. CDR1 and CDR2 (germline): MNHEY, SVGAGI. Trimming took off 2 bases at V and 0 bases at J, with 5 bases between the two ends. The CDR3 runs 14 residues. CDR3 DNA: TGTGCCAGCAGTTACGGCGGCTCTGGAAACACCATATATTTT. Translating it yields CASSYGGSGNTIYF.

This clonotype was picked up many times. V gene TRBV3-1 combines with J gene TRBJ1-6; tentatively, D is TRBD1 (5 bases). Trimming took off 1 base at V and 7 bases at J, with 8 bases between the two ends. Germline V gene lookup returns CDR1 LGHDT and CDR2 YNNKEL (reference sequence). The CDR3 sequence is 14 residues long. The CDR3 region is CASSQGRGNSPLHF. DNA of the CDR3: TGTGCCAGCAGCCAAGGTCGGGGCAATTCACCCCTCCACTTT.

In this sample, this clonotype turned up a few times. V and J are TRBV7-2 and TRBJ2-1; 7 bases are shared with TRBD2. The V gene end was trimmed by 5 bases and the J gene end by 5 bases; junction bases not matched to a gene: 9. CDR1 and CDR2 (germline): SGHTA, FQGNSA. The CDR3 has 15 residues. The CDR3 bases are TGTGCCAGCAGCACTTACGGGACTACCCACAATGAGCAGTTCTTC. It codes for CASSTYGTTHNEQFF. The entire variable domain, with the rest obtained from reference TRBV7-2 and TRBJ2-1, is as follows: GAGVSQSPSNKVTEKGKDVELRCDPISGHTALYWYRQSLGQGLEFLIYFQGNSAPDKSGLPSDRFSAERTGGSVSTLTIQRTQQEDSAVYLCASSTYGTTHNEQFFGPGTRLTVL.

V usage is TRBV5-1 and J usage is TRBJ2-5; TRBD1 matches at 9 bases. This CDR3 region has 14 residues. With 3 bases clipped from V and 2 bases from J, the junction kept 2 bases outside the gene matches. Germline V gene data show CDR1 as SGHRS and CDR2 as YFSETQ. CDR3 DNA sequence: TGCGCCAGCAGCTGGACAGGGGCGCAAGAGACCCAGTACTTC. Amino acid sequence: CASSWTGAQETQYF.

In this sample, this clonotype turned up many times. This sequence joins TRBV7-2 and TRBJ2-4; possible D gene TRBD2, 6 bases. Germline CDR1 SGHTA, CDR2 FQGNSA. The CDR3 runs to 14 residues. The V end was cut by 4 bases, the J end by 7 bases, with 14 bases between. CDR3 sequence: CASSSNLAGNIQYF. The DNA of the CDR3 is TGTGCCAGCAGCTCCAACCTGGCGGGGAACATTCAGTACTTC. Supplemented by reference TRBV7-2 and TRBJ2-4, the full variable domain reads GAGVSQSPSNKVTEKGKDVELRCDPISGHTALYWYRQSLGQGLEFLIYFQGNSAPDKSGLPSDRFSAERTGGSVSTLTIQRTQQEDSAVYLCASSSNLAGNIQYFGAGTRLSVL.